The sequence of this T cell receptor beta chain was determined in a study of T cell responses to AZD1222 COVID-19 vaccine. Repertoires were generated with immunoSEQ multiplex PCR, while TCRdb's copy carries only in-frame clones and drops some. The sample carries roughly 150,000 clones, about 87% recorded once. V was trimmed by 2 bases and J by 0 bases, leaving 8 bases between them. CDR3 size: 14 residues. The germline CDR1 and CDR2 sequences are LNHDA and SQIVND (reference sequence). General study results and limits: Spike-specific TCR breadth and depth rose after two AZD1222 doses. The repertoires were collected only after the peak T cell response. Among those given AZD1222, only five or six were seropositive at baseline. Females made up more of the donors, who were largely white British, and clonal diversity may have come out too low.

Comment on this clone: The antigen is not known.

The specimen was peripheral blood, collected on day 0 of MenACWY control vaccination. The sequence was obtained from an adult in good health. This chain uses TRBV19 with TRBJ2-7; D is ambiguous. CDR3 nucleotide sequence: TGTGCCAGTAGTATACCGTTCCCCTCCTACGAGCAGTACTTC. Protein: CASSIPFPSYEQYF. Full variable domain (remainder filled in from reference TRBV19 and TRBJ2-7): DGGITQSPKYLFRKEGQNVTLSCEQNLNHDAMYWYRQDPGQGLRLIYYSQIVNDFQKGDIAEGYSVSREKKESFPLTVTSAQKNPTAFYLCASSIPFPSYEQYFGPGTRLTVT.